This T cell receptor beta chain emerged from a study of blood T cell repertoires in COVID-19. Whole-study context: Researchers got acute and convalescent COVID-19 samples from the United States, Italy and Spain. From T cells, B-cell-depleted T cells, or PBMCs came the material, which was cDNA or gDNA.

V gave up 7 bases and J gave up 1 base; unmatched junction bases: 5. This CDR3 spans 14 amino acids. Germline CDR1 reads MNHEY; CDR2 reads SVGAGI. Per the original methods: Cell counts per sample came from amplifying reference gene primers. Clones were read by immunoSEQ multiplex PCR, and TCRdb kept only the in-frame ones, dropping some. V, J and clone size reflect that table, while D and trimming were determined from the DNA. Of about 120,000 clones listed, roughly 82% were seen once; the top ten hold 9% to 14%. The sample holds one count of this clone. The receptor's source is a human donor in a cohort sampled during active COVID-19. J is TRBJ1-1 and V is TRBV6-5, with 8 bases matching TRBD1. Sequencing was performed on peripheral blood. CDR3 in amino acids: CASTPGTGNTEAFF. DNA for the CDR3: TGTGCCAGCACCCCCGGGACAGGGAACACTGAAGCTTTCTTT.